The 21 T cell receptor beta chains listed next were all sequenced from one sample in a study of T-cell memory formation after mild COVID-19. TCRdb independently ran MiXCR on the 5' RACE reads; one entry per CDR3 protein. The table includes some 86,000 distinct CDR3 sequences, around a quarter detected once. The sample comprised PBMCs or a T cell subset sorted from them (not recorded which). These receptors came from a man younger than 30 who had mild COVID-19 (a few samples of this study predate the infection). Cell type and time point are not known.

This chain connects TRBV4-3 to TRBJ1-1; tentatively, D is TRBD1 (6 bases). Looked up from germline, CDR1 is LGHNA and CDR2 is YSLEER. The V end lost 0 bases, the J end lost 5 bases, and 16 bases lay between the germline ends. The CDR3 spans 16 residues. The CDR3 DNA sequence: TGCGCCAGCAGCCAAGATGGGGGGCTACAGGGTACTGAAGCTTTCTTT. Translation: CASSQDGGLQGTEAFF.

The V and J genes are TRBV7-3 and TRBJ2-3; perhaps TRBD2 as D (6 bases). Germline CDR1 and CDR2: SGHTA and FQGTGA. The CDR3 is 15 amino acids. V shed 10 bases and J shed 2 bases, with 19 bases lying between them. CDR3: CATSGDFLFTDTQYF. CDR3 bases: TGTGCCACCTCGGGGGACTTCTTATTCACAGATACGCAGTATTTT.

The chain uses TRBV19 and TRBJ1-1; TRBD1 agrees at 10 bases. Germline V gene sequence: CDR1 LNHDA, CDR2 SQIVND (reference sequence). This CDR3 comprises 14 residues. V trimming: 8 bases; J trimming: 0 bases; junction bases outside the gene matches: 3. For the CDR3, the DNA is TGTGCCAGTCGACAGGGGGCAATGAACACTGAAGCTTTCTTT. As protein: CASRQGAMNTEAFF.

In this sample, this clonotype turned up a few times. The gene calls are TRBV10-3 and TRBJ2-1; D gene ambiguous. Trimming took 0 bases from V and 3 from J, leaving 12 bases between them. Germline V gives CDR1 ENHRY, CDR2 SYGVKD. The CDR3 sequence is 16 residues long. The CDR3 region has the DNA TGTGCCATCAGTGAGTCCCTGGACGAGTACTACAATGAGCAGTTCTTC. As protein: CAISESLDEYYNEQFF.

This clonotype was detected once. The chain employs TRBV6-6 and TRBJ2-1, with 12 bases lining up with TRBD2. The CDR3 is 16 residues long. The ends lost 6 bases at V and 10 bases at J; junction bases unmatched: 13. Germline V gene lookup returns CDR1 MNHNY and CDR2 SVGAGI (reference sequence). CDR3 loop: CASSHSTSGGAYEQFF. The CDR3 DNA follows: TGTGCCAGCAGCCACTCGACTAGCGGGGGTGCGTACGAGCAGTTCTTC.

The gene calls are TRBV19 and TRBJ1-1; 9 positions match TRBD1. J lost 5 bases, V lost 9 bases, and 7 bases had no gene match. Germline V gives CDR1 LNHDA, CDR2 SQIVND (reference sequence). The CDR3 has 13 amino acids. The CDR3 here is CASERTGVTEAFF. The CDR3 DNA is TGTGCCAGCGAAAGGACAGGGGTAACTGAAGCTTTCTTT.

The chain is built from TRBV29-1 and TRBJ1-1; no firm D call. CDR1 is SQVTM and CDR2 is ANQGSEA in the germline V gene. CDR3 length equals 11 residues. V lost 5 bases, J lost 1 base, and 5 bases lay in between. The CDR3 DNA follows: TGCAGCGTTCGAGGGAACACTGAAGCTTTCTTT. Its protein is CSVRGNTEAFF. Drawing the rest from reference TRBV29-1 and TRBJ1-1, the complete variable domain is SAVISQKPSRDICQRGTSLTIQCQVDSQVTMMFWYRQQPGQSLTLIATANQGSEATYESGFVIDKFPISRPNLTFSTLTVSNMSPEDSSIYLCSVRGNTEAFFGQGTRLTVV.

A few counts support this clonotype. The gene calls are TRBV7-4 and TRBJ2-6; 7 nucleotides agree with TRBD2. V lost 8 bases and J lost 6; bases outside the gene matches: 13. Germline loops: CDR1 SGHVT, CDR2 SQSDAQ. The CDR3 is 16 residues long. In DNA, the CDR3 is TGTGCCAGCCCTCTCCTAGCGGTGCCCAAGGCCAACGTCCTGACTTTC. It specifies CASPLLAVPKANVLTF.

Here the CDR3 reads CASSLIFPGQTNTGELFF. The CDR3 coding sequence is TGTGCCAGCAGTTTAATCTTCCCGGGACAGACGAACACCGGGGAGCTGTTTTTT. This chain links TRBV28 with TRBJ2-2; 7 bases fit TRBD1. V trimming: 2 bases; J trimming: 0 bases; junction bases outside the gene matches: 9. In germline, CDR1 is MDHEN, CDR2 SYDVKM. CDR3 length: 18 residues. Full variable domain (rest looked up from reference TRBV28 and TRBJ2-2): DVKVTQSSRYLVKRTGEKVFLECVQDMDHENMFWYRQDPGLGLRLIYFSYDVKMKEKGDIPEGYSVSREKKERFSLILESASTNQTSMYLCASSLIFPGQTNTGELFFGEGSRLTVL.

This rearrangement joins TRBV20-1 to TRBJ1-5; D possibly corresponds to TRBD1 (5 bases). Between the trimmed V and J ends, which lost 1 base and 1 base, there was a span of 8 bases. CDR1 is DFQATT and CDR2 is SNEGSKA in the germline V gene (reference sequence). This CDR3 spans 14 amino acids. CDR3 sequence reads: CSARAGQSNQPQHF. For the CDR3, the DNA is TGCAGTGCTAGAGCGGGGCAGAGCAATCAGCCCCAGCATTTT.

This chain links TRBV6-2 or TRBV6-3 with TRBJ1-1; D uncertain. Trimming stripped 4 bases from V and 4 bases from J, with 10 bases between. The CDR3 loop spans 13 amino acids. The germline V gene has CDR1 MNHEY and CDR2 SVGEGT. CDR3 coding DNA: TGTGCCAGCAGTTTTATTCGGGGCACTGAAGCTTTCTTT. Protein: CASSFIRGTEAFF.

This chain connects TRBV4-1 to TRBJ2-1; 9 positions match TRBD2. The CDR3 runs to 18 residues. After removal of 0 bases from V and 3 bases from J, the junction contained 9 bases not matched to a gene. Germline values: CDR1 MGHRA, CDR2 YSYEKL. The CDR3 sequence: CASSQEWVAGEIYNEQFF. CDR3 in DNA: TGCGCCAGCAGCCAAGAATGGGTAGCGGGGGAGATCTACAATGAGCAGTTCTTC.

V and J are TRBV6-6 and TRBJ2-5, with unresolved D. The CDR3 sequence is 16 residues long. Per germline, CDR1 MNHNY and CDR2 SVGAGI (reference sequence). Trimming removed 2 bases from V and 1 base from J, with 14 bases in between. Here the CDR3 reads CASSYVSPQVQETQYF. As DNA, the CDR3 is TGTGCCAGCAGTTACGTAAGCCCTCAGGTCCAAGAGACCCAGTACTTC.

This clonotype was seen more than once but under ten times. V usage is TRBV3-1 and J usage is TRBJ1-2, with unresolved D. Trimming stripped 1 base from V and 10 bases from J, with 22 bases between. This CDR3 is 16 amino acids long. Germline V gene lookup returns CDR1 LGHDT and CDR2 YNNKEL (reference sequence). The CDR3 nucleotides are TGTGCCAGCAGCCAAGGGGCGGACCCAACCGGGGTATACTACACCTTC. Encoded protein: CASSQGADPTGVYYTF.

There are a few counts of this clonotype. The chain has TRBV4-1 and TRBJ2-1; D might be TRBD2 (5 bases). Deletions cut 11 bases from V and 7 bases from J, with 24 bases between. Germline V gene sequence: CDR1 MGHRA, CDR2 YSYEKL. This CDR3 comprises 15 residues. The CDR3 region is CACGDWASLQNEQFF. DNA for the CDR3: TGCGCCTGCGGCGACTGGGCTAGCCTACAGAATGAGCAGTTCTTC.

The table lists this clonotype with a few counts. This sequence joins TRBV7-8 and TRBJ1-6; 8 bases line up with TRBD1. The J segment lost 9 bases and the V segment lost 2 bases, leaving 15 bases of the junction unmatched. The CDR3 totals 18 residues. Germline V CDR1 and CDR2: SGHVS, FQNEAQ. CDR3 in DNA: TGTGCCAGCAGCTTACGGCGTCCCGGGACAGGAAATGTTTCACCCCTCCACTTT. Protein sequence: CASSLRRPGTGNVSPLHF.

This clonotype occurred a few times. This chain uses TRBV5-1 with TRBJ1-6; weak D call: TRBD1 (5 bases). The CDR3 has 16 residues. Germline CDR1 reads SGHRS; CDR2 reads YFSETQ. Trimming removed 4 bases at V and 7 bases at J, with 18 bases between. The CDR3 spells CASSAGRGRGNSPLHF. In DNA, the CDR3 is TGCGCCAGCAGCGCCGGGCGGGGACGGGGAAATTCACCCCTCCACTTT.

This clonotype was counted once. CDR3: CASSLATYEQFF. The CDR3 nucleotides are TGTGCCAGCAGTCTCGCCACATATGAGCAGTTCTTC. This chain links TRBV25-1 with TRBJ2-1; no definite D call. The germline V gene has CDR1 MGHDK and CDR2 SYGVNS. The CDR3 loop spans 12 amino acids. V dropped 5 bases and J dropped 8 bases, with 10 bases sitting between them. The complete variable domain, with remaining parts taken from reference TRBV25-1 and TRBJ2-1, reads EADIYQTPRYLVIGTGKKITLECSQTMGHDKMYWYQQDPGMELHLIHYSYGVNSTEKGDLSSESTVSRIRTEHFPLTLESARPSHTSQYLCASSLATYEQFFGPGTRLTVL.

The table lists this clonotype with a few counts. The V gene is TRBV7-6, the J gene TRBJ2-3; the D is unclear. There are 13 residues in the CDR3. Germline-derived CDR1 and CDR2 are SGHVS and FNYEAQ. V was pared by 1 base and J by 6 bases, with 8 bases between. CDR3 nucleotide sequence: TGTGCCAGCAGCTTAGGCCCCTCGGATACGCAGTATTTT. Translating it yields CASSLGPSDTQYF.

In its sample, this clonotype was seen a few times. The chain's CDR3 is CSASPGQPMGHGYTF. CDR3 bases: TGCAGTGCTAGCCCGGGACAGCCGATGGGTCATGGCTACACCTTC. V and J are TRBV20-1 and TRBJ1-2; 7 nucleotides match TRBD1. The CDR3 covers 15 residues. After removal of 3 bases from V and 6 bases from J, the junction contained 13 bases not matched to a gene. In germline, CDR1 is DFQATT, CDR2 SNEGSKA (reference sequence).

The chain employs TRBV12-3 or TRBV12-4 and TRBJ1-2; D gene unclear. The CDR3 totals 13 residues. Trimming cost V 1 base and J 8 bases, with 11 bases left between them. The CDR3 coding sequence is TGTGCCAGCAGTTTAGGAGGACCCTTGGGCTACACCTTC. Its translation is CASSLGGPLGYTF.